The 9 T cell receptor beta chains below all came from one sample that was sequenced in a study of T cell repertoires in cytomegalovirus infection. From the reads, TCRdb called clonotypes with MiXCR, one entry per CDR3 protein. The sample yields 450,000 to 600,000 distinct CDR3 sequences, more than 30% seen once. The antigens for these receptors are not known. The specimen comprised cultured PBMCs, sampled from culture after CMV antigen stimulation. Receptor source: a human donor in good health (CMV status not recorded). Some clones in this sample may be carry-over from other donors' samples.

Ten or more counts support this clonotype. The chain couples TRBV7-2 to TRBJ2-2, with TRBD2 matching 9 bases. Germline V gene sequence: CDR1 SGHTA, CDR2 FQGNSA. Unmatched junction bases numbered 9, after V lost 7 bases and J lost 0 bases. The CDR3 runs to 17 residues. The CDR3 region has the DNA TGTGCCAGCACCCGGGGTGGCGGGAGGGCGAACACCGGGGAGCTGTTTTTT. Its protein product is CASTRGGGRANTGELFF.

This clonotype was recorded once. Here the CDR3 DNA reads TGTGCCAGCAGACTTAGCGGGGGCACGATTAATGAGCAGTTCTTC. It specifies CASRLSGGTINEQFF. This chain joins TRBV11-3 and TRBJ2-1; 9 nucleotides agree with TRBD2. CDR1 is SGHNT and CDR2 is YENEEA in the germline V gene. The J segment lost 7 bases and the V segment lost 6 bases, leaving 10 bases of the junction unmatched. The CDR3 is 15 residues long. Drawing the rest from reference TRBV11-3 and TRBJ2-1, the complete variable domain is EAGVVQSPRYKIIEKKQPVAFWCNPISGHNTLYWYLQNLGQGPELLIRYENEEAVDDSQLPKDRFSAERLKGVDSTLKIQPAELGDSAVYLCASRLSGGTINEQFFGPGTRLTVL.

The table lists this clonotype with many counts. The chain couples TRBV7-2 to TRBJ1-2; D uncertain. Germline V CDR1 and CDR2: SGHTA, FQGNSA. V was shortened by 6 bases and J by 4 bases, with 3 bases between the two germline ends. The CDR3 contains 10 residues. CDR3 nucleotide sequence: TGTGCCAGCAGTTCCTATGGCTACACCTTC. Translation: CASSSYGYTF.

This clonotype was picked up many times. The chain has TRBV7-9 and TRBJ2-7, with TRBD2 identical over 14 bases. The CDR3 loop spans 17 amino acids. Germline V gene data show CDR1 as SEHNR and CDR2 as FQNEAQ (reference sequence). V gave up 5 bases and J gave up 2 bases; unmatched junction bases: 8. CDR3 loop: CASSPGLAGVYAYEQYF. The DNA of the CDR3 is TGTGCCAGCAGCCCGGGACTAGCGGGAGTCTACGCCTACGAGCAGTACTTC.

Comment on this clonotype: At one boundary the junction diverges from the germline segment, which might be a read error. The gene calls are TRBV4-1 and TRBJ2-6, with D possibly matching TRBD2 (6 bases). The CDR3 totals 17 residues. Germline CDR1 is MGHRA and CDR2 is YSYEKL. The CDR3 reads CASSQDRRGTGANVLTF. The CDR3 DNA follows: TGTGCCAGCAGCCAAGATCGGAGGGGAACCGGGGCCAACGTCCTGACTTTC.

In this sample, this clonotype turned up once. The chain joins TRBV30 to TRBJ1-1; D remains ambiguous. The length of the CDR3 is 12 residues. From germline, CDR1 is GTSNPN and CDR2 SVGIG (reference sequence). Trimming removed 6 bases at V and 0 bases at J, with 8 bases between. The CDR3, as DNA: TGTGCCTGCCGAGGTGTGAACACTGAAGCTTTCTTT. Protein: CACRGVNTEAFF.

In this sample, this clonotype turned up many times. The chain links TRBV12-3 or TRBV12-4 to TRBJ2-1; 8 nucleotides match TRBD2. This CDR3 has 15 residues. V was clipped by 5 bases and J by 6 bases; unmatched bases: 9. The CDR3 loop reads CASSTGVAGSNEQFF. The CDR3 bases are TGTGCCAGCAGTACGGGAGTAGCGGGATCCAATGAGCAGTTCTTC.

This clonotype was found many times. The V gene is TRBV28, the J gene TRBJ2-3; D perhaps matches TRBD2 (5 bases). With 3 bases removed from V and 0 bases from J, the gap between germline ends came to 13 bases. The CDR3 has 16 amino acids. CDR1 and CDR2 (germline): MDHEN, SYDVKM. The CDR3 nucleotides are TGTGCCAGCAGTTTGCCGGCCGGCGGGAGCACAGATACGCAGTATTTT. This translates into CASSLPAGGSTDTQYF.

CDR3 coding DNA: TGTGCCAGTTCACAGGATCCCACGACTGAAGCTTTCTTT. Translation: CASSQDPTTEAFF. The chain joins TRBV19 to TRBJ1-1; D may be TRBD1 (5 bases). Trimming cost V 8 bases and J 5 bases, with 15 bases left between them. The CDR3 contains 13 residues. Germline V gene data show CDR1 as LNHDA and CDR2 as SQIVND (reference sequence).